One TCR beta chain is described in this entry. Its specific antigen is unknown. Base qualities are missing; no much larger clone stands one base away. The CDR3 regions of human TCRbeta chains were subjected to immunosequencing. On the study's bioinformatics: TCRs in the repertoires were matched against a reference library of SARS-CoV-2-specific TCRs that had been generated with the MIRA antigen-specificity platform. Breadth was defined as the fraction of unique TCRs that were SARS-CoV-2-associated. Depth was defined as the fraction of total T cells that were SARS-CoV-2-associated. Each spike-specific TCR was assigned to its reactive spike region and to a CD4 or CD8 class using the MIRA data. Log10-transformed breadth and depth values were compared by one-way ANOVA with Sidak's multiple comparisons tests. TCRdb limited this immuneACCESS table to in-frame rearrangements with V and J called. A share of clones is missing; checked studies link under half to unresolved V genes, and the rest is unexplained. The DNA gave D and trimming, while V, J and clone size come from that table. Within this sample are 120,000 or so clones, with approximately 89% of them counted one time only. Jointly, the top ten make up approximately 5.4% of the sample.

The data belong to a study of T cell responses to AZD1222 COVID-19 vaccine (dated by TCRdb to the early 2020s). Regarding the complete study: AZD1222 recipients with second doses at about 4 weeks or about 12 weeks were pooled, because spike-specific TCR depth and breadth did not differ between schedules. Trial participants were enrolled into age subgroups of 18-55, 56-69 and 70-plus years, which contained 148, 28 and 57 TCR-sequenced participants, respectively. TCR sequencing covered approximately 230 trial participants: 207 given two doses of AZD1222 and 26 given two doses of MenACWY control vaccine.

Broader findings and caveats from the paper: Most participants were white British and females outnumbered males, and the authors suggested that clonal diversity may have been underestimated. After two AZD1222 doses, both the breadth and the depth of spike-specific TCRs were significantly higher than at day 0 and than in MenACWY recipients. Because no day 14 peak-response samples were available, repertoires were characterized only after the peak T cell response. Vaccine-associated CD4 TCRs spanned the whole spike protein, with dominant responses in regions 160-218 and 743-854. Conclusions about previously exposed vaccinees were limited because only a handful of AZD1222 recipients were SARS-CoV-2 seropositive at baseline. Reportedly, almost half of the unique spike-specific TCRs recognized epitopes lying outside the regions that are mutated in the B.1.351 and B.1.1.7 variants. The 56-69-year group was small, and its depth increase did not reach significance, likely because of low power.

The sample's time point, from its label and the paper: baseline before first vaccination. Samples from vaccinated people were obtained from the UK trials COV001 and COV002, which included a single-blind randomized controlled phase 2/3 trial of AZD1222 (ChAdOx1 nCoV-19) in healthy adults. Trial participant PBMC samples were collected at day 0 and day 28 after the second dose for TCRbeta chain sequencing. Taken from the germline V gene, the CDR1 and CDR2 loops are SGHRS and YFSETQ. Deletion took 0 bases off V and 1 base off J, with a span of 4 bases between the germline ends. The CDR3 spans 13 residues, from the cysteine through the phenylalanine. The kept DNA is CDR3 alone, 39 bases in frame from the first base.

This clonotype was obtained from an adult in good health. Sequences were derived from peripheral blood, sampled on day 0 of AZD1222 vaccination. The chain couples TRBV5-1 to TRBJ1-1, with no confident D gene call. The CDR3 corresponds to CASSLGRNTEAFF. The DNA reads TGCGCCAGCAGCTTGGGGAGGAACACTGAAGCTTTCTTT.